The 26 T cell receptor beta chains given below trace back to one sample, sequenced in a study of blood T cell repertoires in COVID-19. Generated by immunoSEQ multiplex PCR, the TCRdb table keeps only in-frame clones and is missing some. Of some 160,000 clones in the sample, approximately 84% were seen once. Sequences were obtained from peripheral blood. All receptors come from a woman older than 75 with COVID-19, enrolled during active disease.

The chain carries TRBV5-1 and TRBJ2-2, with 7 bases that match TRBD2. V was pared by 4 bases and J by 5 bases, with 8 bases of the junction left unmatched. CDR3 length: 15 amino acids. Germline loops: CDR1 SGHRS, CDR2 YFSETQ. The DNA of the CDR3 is TGCGCCAGCAGCGGAACGAGCGGGGAAACCGGGGAGCTGTTTTTT. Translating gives CASSGTSGETGELFF.

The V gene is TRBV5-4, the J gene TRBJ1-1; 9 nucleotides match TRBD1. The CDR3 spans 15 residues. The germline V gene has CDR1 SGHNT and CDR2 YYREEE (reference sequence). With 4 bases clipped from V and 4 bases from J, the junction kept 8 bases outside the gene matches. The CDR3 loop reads CASSQMNRGLTEAFF. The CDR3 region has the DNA TGTGCCAGCAGCCAAATGAACAGGGGGCTCACTGAAGCTTTCTTT.

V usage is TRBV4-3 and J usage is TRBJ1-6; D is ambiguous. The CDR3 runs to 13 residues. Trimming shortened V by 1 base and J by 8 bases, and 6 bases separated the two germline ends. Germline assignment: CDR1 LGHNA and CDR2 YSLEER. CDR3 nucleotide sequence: TGCGCCAGCAGCCAAGTGAGTTATTCACCCCTCCACTTT. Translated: CASSQVSYSPLHF.

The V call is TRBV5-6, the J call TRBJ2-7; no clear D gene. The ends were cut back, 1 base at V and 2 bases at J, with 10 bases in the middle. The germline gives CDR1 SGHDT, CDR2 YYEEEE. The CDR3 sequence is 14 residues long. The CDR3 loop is CASSLIQPTYEQYF. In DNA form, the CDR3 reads TGTGCCAGCAGCTTGATACAGCCTACCTACGAGCAGTACTTC.

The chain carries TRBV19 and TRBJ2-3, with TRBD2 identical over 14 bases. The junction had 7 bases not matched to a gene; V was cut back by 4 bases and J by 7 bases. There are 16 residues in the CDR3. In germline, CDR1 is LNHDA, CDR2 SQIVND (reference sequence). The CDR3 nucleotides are TGTGCCAGTAGTAAGGGACTAGCGGGAGATACCCATACGCAGTATTTT. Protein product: CASSKGLAGDTHTQYF.

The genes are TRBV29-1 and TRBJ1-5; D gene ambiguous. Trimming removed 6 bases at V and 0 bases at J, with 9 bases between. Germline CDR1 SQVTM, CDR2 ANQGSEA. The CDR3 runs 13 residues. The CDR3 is CSVAGSSNQPQHF. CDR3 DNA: TGCAGCGTCGCCGGGAGTAGCAATCAGCCCCAGCATTTT.

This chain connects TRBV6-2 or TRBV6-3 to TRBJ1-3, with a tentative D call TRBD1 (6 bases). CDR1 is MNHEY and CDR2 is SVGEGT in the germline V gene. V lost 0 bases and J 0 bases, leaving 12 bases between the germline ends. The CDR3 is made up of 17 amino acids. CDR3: CASSYSVGQHSGNTIYF. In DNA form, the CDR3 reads TGTGCCAGCAGTTACTCTGTCGGACAGCACTCTGGAAACACCATATATTTT.

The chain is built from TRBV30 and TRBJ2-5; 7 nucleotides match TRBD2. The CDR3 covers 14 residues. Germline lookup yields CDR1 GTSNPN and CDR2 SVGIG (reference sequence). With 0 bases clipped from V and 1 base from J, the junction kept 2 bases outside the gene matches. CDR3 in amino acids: CAWSVGGGQETQYF. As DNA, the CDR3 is TGTGCCTGGAGTGTTGGGGGGGGCCAAGAGACCCAGTACTTC.

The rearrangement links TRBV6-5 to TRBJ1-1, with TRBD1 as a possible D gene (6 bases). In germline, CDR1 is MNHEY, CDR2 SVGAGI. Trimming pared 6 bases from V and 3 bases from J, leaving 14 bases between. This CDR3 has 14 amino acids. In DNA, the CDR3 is TGTGCCAGCAGCGTCCGGGGGGCGCACACTGAAGCTTTCTTT. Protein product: CASSVRGAHTEAFF.

The CDR3 sequence: CASSGGGPFAEQYF. The CDR3 DNA sequence: TGCGCCAGCAGTGGGGGGGGGCCTTTCGCCGAGCAGTACTTC. The genes are TRBV10-1 and TRBJ2-7, with D perhaps matching TRBD2 (7 bases). This CDR3 is built from 14 residues. Germline V CDR1 and CDR2: WNHNN, SYGVQD (reference sequence). V was pared by 4 bases and J by 6 bases, with 16 bases between.

The CDR3 reads CASSQEGTSGNEQFF. The CDR3 coding sequence is TGCGCCAGCAGCCAAGAAGGGACTAGCGGAAATGAGCAGTTCTTC. The genes are TRBV4-3 and TRBJ2-1; 11 positions match TRBD2. V was pared by 0 bases and J by 7 bases, with 2 bases of the junction left unmatched. This CDR3 is 15 amino acids long. The germline V gene encodes CDR1 LGHNA and CDR2 YSLEER.

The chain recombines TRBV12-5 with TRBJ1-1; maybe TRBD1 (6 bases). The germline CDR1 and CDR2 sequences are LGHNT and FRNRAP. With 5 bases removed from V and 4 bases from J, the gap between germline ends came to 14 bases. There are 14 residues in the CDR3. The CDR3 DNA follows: TGTGCTAGTGGTGCCTCCAGGGGATCCACTGAAGCTTTCTTT. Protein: CASGASRGSTEAFF. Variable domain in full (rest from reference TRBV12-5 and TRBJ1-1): DARVTQTPRHKVTEMGQEVTMRCQPILGHNTVFWYRQTMMQGLELLAYFRNRAPLDDSGMPKDRFSAEMPDATLATLKIQPSEPRDSAVYFCASGASRGSTEAFFGQGTRLTVV.

The CDR3 reads CASSVGLAPYEQYF. CDR3 sequence (DNA): TGTGCCAGCAGTGTGGGACTAGCTCCTTACGAGCAGTACTTC. This chain joins TRBV2 and TRBJ2-7; 9 bases are shared with TRBD2. Trimming cost V 4 bases and J 4 bases; bases outside gene matches: 5. CDR1 SNHLY and CDR2 FYNNEI come from the germline V gene. The CDR3 runs to 14 residues.

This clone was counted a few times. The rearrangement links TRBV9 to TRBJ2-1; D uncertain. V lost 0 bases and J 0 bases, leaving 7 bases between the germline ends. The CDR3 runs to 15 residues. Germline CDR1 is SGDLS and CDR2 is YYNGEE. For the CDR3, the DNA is TGTGCCAGCAGCGTAGTTGGCAGCTCCTACAATGAGCAGTTCTTC. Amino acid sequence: CASSVVGSSYNEQFF.

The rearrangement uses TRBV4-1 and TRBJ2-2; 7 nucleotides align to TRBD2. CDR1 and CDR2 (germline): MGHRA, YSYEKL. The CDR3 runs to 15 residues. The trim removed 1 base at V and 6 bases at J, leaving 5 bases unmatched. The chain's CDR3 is CASSQGWGGAGELFF. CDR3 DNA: TGCGCCAGCAGCCAAGGCTGGGGGGGGGCCGGGGAGCTGTTTTTT.

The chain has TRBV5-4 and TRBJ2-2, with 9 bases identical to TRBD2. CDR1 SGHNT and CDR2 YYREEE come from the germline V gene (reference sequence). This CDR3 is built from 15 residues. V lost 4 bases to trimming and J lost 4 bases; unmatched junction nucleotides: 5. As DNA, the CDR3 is TGTGCCAGCAGCGGCGGGGGGGCCTTCACCGGGGAGCTGTTTTTT. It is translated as CASSGGGAFTGELFF. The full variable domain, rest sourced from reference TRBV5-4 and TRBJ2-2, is ETGVTQSPTHLIKTRGQQVTLRCSSQSGHNTVSWYQQALGQGPQFIFQYYREEENGRGNFPPRFSGLQFPNYSSELNVNALELDDSALYLCASSGGGAFTGELFFGEGSRLTVL.

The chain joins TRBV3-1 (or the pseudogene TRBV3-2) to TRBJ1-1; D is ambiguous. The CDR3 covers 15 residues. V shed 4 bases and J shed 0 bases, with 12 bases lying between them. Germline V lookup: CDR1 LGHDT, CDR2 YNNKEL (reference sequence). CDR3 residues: CASSRREVLNTEAFF. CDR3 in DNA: TGTGCCAGCAGCCGAAGGGAGGTTTTGAACACTGAAGCTTTCTTT.

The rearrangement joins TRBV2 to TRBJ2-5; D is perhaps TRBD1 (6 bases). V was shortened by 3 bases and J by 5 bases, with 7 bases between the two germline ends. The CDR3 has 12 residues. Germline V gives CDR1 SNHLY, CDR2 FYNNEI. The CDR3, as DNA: TGTGCCAGCAGTGATAGGGGGGAGACCCAGTACTTC. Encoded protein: CASSDRGETQYF.

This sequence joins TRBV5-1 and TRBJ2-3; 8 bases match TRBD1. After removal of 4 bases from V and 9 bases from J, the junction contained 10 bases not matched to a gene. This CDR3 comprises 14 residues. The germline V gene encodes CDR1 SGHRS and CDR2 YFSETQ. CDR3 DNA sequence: TGCGCCAGCAGCCCTGTGACAGGGGACGGCACGCAGTATTTT. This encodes CASSPVTGDGTQYF.

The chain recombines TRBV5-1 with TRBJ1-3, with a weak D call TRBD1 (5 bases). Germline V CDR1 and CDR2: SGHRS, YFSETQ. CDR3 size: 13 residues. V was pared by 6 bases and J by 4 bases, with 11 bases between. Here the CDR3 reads CASTPGGGNTIYF. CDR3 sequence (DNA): TGCGCCAGCACCCCGGGGGGAGGAAACACCATATATTTT.

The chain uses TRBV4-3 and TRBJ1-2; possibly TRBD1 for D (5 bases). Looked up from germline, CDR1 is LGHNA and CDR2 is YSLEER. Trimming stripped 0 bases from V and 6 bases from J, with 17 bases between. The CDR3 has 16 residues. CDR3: CASSQDLFPRDNGYTF. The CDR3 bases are TGCGCCAGCAGCCAAGATCTTTTTCCCAGGGATAATGGCTACACCTTC.

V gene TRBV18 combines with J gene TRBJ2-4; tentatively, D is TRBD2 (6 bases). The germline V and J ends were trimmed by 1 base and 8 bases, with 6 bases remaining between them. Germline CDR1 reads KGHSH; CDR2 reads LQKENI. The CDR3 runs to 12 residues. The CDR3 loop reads CASSPREDIQYF. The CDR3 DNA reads TGTGCCAGCTCACCACGGGAGGACATTCAGTACTTC. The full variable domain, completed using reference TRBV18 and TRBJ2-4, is NAGVMQNPRHLVRRRGQEARLRCSPMKGHSHVYWYRQLPEEGLKFMVYLQKENIIDESGMPKERFSAEFPKEGPSILRIQQVVRGDSAAYFCASSPREDIQYFGAGTRLSVL.

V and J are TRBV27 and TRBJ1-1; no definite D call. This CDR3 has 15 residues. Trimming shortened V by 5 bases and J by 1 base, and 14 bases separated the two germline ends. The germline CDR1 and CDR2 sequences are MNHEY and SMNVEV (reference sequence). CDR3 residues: CASSIHAGWNTEAFF. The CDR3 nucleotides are TGTGCCAGCAGTATCCACGCGGGCTGGAACACTGAAGCTTTCTTT.

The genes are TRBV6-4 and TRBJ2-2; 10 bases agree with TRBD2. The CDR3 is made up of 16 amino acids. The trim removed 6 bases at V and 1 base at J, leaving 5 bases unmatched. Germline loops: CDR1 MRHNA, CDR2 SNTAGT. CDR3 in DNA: TGTGCCAGCAGAATAGGACTAGCGGAGAACACCGGGGAGCTGTTTTTT. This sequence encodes CASRIGLAENTGELFF.

The chain's CDR3 is CASSGGGVGDEQYF. The CDR3 DNA reads as TGTGCCAGCAGCGGGGGCGGCGTGGGAGACGAGCAGTACTTC. The chain has TRBV5-4 and TRBJ2-7; a weak D match, TRBD1 (6 bases). Germline values: CDR1 SGHNT, CDR2 YYREEE (reference sequence). Trimming took off 4 bases at V and 5 bases at J, with 16 bases between the two ends. This CDR3 comprises 14 residues.

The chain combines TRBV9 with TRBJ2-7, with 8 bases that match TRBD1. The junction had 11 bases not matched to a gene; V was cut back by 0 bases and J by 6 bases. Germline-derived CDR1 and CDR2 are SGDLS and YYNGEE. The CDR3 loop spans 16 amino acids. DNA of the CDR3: TGTGCCAGCAGCGTAGACCCACGGCAGGGGGCACGCGAGCAGTACTTC. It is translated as CASSVDPRQGAREQYF.